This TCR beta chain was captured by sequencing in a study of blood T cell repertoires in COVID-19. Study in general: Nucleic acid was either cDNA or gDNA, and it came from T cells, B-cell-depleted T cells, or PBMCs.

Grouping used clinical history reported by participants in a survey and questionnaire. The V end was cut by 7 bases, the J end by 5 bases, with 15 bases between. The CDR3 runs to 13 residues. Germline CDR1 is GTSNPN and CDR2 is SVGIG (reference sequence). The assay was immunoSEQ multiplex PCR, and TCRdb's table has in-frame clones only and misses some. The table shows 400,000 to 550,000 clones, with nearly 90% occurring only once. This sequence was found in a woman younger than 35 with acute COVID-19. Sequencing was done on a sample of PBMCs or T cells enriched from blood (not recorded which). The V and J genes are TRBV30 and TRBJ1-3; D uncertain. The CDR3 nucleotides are TGTGCCTTGCAGTGGGTGGGCAGAAACACCATATATTTT. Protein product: CALQWVGRNTIYF.